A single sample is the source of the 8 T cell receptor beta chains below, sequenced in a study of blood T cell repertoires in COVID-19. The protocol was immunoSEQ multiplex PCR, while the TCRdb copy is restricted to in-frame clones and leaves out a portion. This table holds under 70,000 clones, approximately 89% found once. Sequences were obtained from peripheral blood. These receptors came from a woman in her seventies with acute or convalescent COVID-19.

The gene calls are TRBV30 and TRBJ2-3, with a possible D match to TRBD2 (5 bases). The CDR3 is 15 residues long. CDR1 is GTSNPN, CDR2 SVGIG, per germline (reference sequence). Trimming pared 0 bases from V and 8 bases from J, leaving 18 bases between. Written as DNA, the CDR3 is TGTGCCTGGAGTGTACCCTGGAGGATTGATGGTACGCAGTATTTT. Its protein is CAWSVPWRIDGTQYF.

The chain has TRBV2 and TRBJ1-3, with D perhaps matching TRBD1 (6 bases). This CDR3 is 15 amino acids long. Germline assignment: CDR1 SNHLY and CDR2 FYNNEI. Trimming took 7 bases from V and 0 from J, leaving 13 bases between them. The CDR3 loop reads CASKWTEHSGNTIYF. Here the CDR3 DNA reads TGTGCCAGCAAATGGACAGAACACTCTGGAAACACCATATATTTT.

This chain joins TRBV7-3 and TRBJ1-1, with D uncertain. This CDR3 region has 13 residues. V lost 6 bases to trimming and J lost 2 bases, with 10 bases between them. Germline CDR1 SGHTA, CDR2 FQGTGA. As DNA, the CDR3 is TGTGCCAGCAGGTCCAACAGTAACACTGAAGCTTTCTTT. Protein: CASRSNSNTEAFF.

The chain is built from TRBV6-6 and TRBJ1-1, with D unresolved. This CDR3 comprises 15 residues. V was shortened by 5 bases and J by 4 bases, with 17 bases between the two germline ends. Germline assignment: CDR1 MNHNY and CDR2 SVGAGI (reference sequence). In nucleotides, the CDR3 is TGTGCCAGCAGTCCGCCAGACAACAAGGCCACTGAAGCTTTCTTT. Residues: CASSPPDNKATEAFF.

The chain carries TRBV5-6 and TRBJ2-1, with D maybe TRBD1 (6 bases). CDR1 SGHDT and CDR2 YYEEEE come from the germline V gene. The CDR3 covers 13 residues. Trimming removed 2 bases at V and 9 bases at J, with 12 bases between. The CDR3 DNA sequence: TGTGCCAGCAGCTTCGGACAGTTGGCTGAGCAGTTCTTC. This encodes CASSFGQLAEQFF. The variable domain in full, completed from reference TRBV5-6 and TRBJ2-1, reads DAGVTQSPTHLIKTRGQQVTLRCSPKSGHDTVSWYQQALGQGPQFIFQYYEEEERQRGNFPDRFSGHQFPNYSSELNVNALLLGDSALYLCASSFGQLAEQFFGPGTRLTVL.

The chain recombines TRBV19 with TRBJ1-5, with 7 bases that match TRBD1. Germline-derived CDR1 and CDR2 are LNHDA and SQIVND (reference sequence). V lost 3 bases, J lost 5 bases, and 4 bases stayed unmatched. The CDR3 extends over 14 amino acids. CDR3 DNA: TGTGCCAGTAGTATTCAGGGGGGAGATCAGCCCCAGCATTTT. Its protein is CASSIQGGDQPQHF.

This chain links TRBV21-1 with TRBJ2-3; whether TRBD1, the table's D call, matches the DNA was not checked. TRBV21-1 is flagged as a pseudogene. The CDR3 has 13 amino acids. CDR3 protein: CASSLGKGVTQYF. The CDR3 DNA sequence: TGTGCCAGCAGCTTGGGGAAGGGGGTAACGCAGTATTTT.

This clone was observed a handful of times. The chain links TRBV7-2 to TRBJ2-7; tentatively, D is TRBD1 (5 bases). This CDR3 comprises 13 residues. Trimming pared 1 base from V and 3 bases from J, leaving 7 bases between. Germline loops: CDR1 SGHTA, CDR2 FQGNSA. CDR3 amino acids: CASSLGQIYEQYF. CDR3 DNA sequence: TGTGCCAGCAGCTTAGGACAGATCTACGAGCAGTACTTC.